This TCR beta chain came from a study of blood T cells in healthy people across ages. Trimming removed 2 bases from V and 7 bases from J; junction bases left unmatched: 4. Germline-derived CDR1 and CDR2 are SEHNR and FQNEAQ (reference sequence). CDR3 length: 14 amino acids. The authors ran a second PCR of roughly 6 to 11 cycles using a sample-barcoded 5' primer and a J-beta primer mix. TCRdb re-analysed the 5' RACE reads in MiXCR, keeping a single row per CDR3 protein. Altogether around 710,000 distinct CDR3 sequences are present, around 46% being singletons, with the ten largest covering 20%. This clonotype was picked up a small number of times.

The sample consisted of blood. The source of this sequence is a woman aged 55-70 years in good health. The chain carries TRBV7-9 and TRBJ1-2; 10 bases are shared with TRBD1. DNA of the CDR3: TGTGCCAGCAGCTTAACCGGGACAGGGGCTGGCTACACCTTC. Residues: CASSLTGTGAGYTF.